Below, 18 T cell receptor beta chains from the same sample are listed, as sequenced in a study of T cell responses to AZD1222 COVID-19 vaccine. Profiled with immunoSEQ multiplex PCR; TCRdb holds only in-frame clones, not every one. The table lists 150,000 to 250,000 clones, approximately 95% of them singletons, with roughly 0.99% in the top ten. The sequenced sample was peripheral blood, obtained 28 days after the second AZD1222 dose. The receptors stem from an adult who received the AZD1222 COVID-19 vaccine.

The chain joins TRBV4-3 to TRBJ1-6; the D is unclear. The germline gives CDR1 LGHNA, CDR2 YSLEER. Trimming took 0 bases from V and 7 from J, leaving 4 bases between them. The CDR3 consists of 13 residues. The CDR3 DNA follows: TGCGCCAGCAGCCAAGAAGGGAATTCACCCCTCCACTTT. Its translation: CASSQEGNSPLHF.

Here the CDR3 DNA reads TGTGCCAGCAGCTTAGCGGGGAACTATGGCTACACCTTC. It yields the protein CASSLAGNYGYTF. This chain connects TRBV11-2 to TRBJ1-2, with unresolved D. Germline lookup yields CDR1 SGHAT and CDR2 FQNNGV. The CDR3 spans 13 residues. V shed 1 base and J shed 2 bases, with 5 bases lying between them. Drawing the rest from reference TRBV11-2 and TRBJ1-2, the complete variable domain is EAGVAQSPRYKIIEKRQSVAFWCNPISGHATLYWYQQILGQGPKLLIQFQNNGVVDDSQLPKDRFSAERLKGVDSTLKIQPAKLEDSAVYLCASSLAGNYGYTFGSGTRLTVV.

The CDR3 loop reads CASSERGTKETQYF. The CDR3 DNA reads TGTGCCAGTAGTGAGCGGGGGACAAAAGAGACCCAGTACTTC. The gene calls are TRBV19 and TRBJ2-5; 8 bases agree with TRBD2. V shed 5 bases, J shed 3 bases, and the junction held 5 bases outside the gene matches. Germline CDR1 and CDR2: LNHDA and SQIVND (reference sequence). The CDR3 contains 14 residues.

About this clone itself: Other DNA sequences in this specimen translate into the identical CDR3. The genes are TRBV6-2 or TRBV6-3 and TRBJ2-3; TRBD2 agrees at 10 bases. This CDR3 region has 16 residues. V lost 0 bases, J lost 1 base, and 1 base stayed unmatched. CDR1 MNHEY and CDR2 SVGEGT come from the germline V gene. The CDR3 is CASSYSLAGGTDTQYF. The CDR3 bases are TGTGCCAGCAGTTACTCGCTAGCGGGGGGCACAGATACGCAGTATTTT.

This chain joins TRBV5-4 and TRBJ2-1; 9 nucleotides line up with TRBD2. The CDR3 sequence is 16 residues long. With V trimmed by 4 bases and J by 4 bases, 9 bases remained unmatched. CDR1 is SGHNT and CDR2 is YYREEE in the germline V gene (reference sequence). The DNA for the CDR3 is TGTGCCAGCAGCCTCGAGACTAGCGGAGTTTACAATGAGCAGTTCTTC. This translates into CASSLETSGVYNEQFF. The whole variable domain, remainder taken from reference TRBV5-4 and TRBJ2-1, is ETGVTQSPTHLIKTRGQQVTLRCSSQSGHNTVSWYQQALGQGPQFIFQYYREEENGRGNFPPRFSGLQFPNYSSELNVNALELDDSALYLCASSLETSGVYNEQFFGPGTRLTVL.

The CDR3: CASSRGQGPMNTEAFF. The CDR3 DNA is TGCGCCAGCAGCCGCGGACAGGGACCTATGAACACTGAAGCTTTCTTT. The rearrangement uses TRBV4-1 and TRBJ1-1, with TRBD1 matching over 8 bases. Germline V CDR1 and CDR2: MGHRA, YSYEKL. The CDR3 consists of 16 residues. Trimming cost V 4 bases and J 0 bases; bases outside gene matches: 7.

The CDR3 loop reads CASSLSSGRGGLETQYF. The CDR3 DNA sequence: TGCGCCAGCAGCCTTTCGTCGGGGCGGGGGGGCCTAGAGACCCAGTACTTC. The rearrangement uses TRBV4-3 and TRBJ2-5; 9 bases fit TRBD2. The CDR3 is made up of 17 amino acids. V lost 4 bases and J lost 4; bases outside the gene matches: 13. CDR1 LGHNA and CDR2 YSLEER come from the germline V gene.

The chain is built from TRBV4-3 and TRBJ2-7; D unclear. Trimming shortened V by 5 bases and J by 2 bases, and 10 bases separated the two germline ends. CDR1 and CDR2 from the germline V gene are LGHNA and YSLEER. This CDR3 is 13 amino acids long. The CDR3 region has the DNA TGCGCCAGCAGCGAGAGTCTGACCTACGAGCAGTACTTC. Translated: CASSESLTYEQYF.

J is TRBJ2-1 and V is TRBV3-1 (or the pseudogene TRBV3-2); 7 bases match TRBD1. The CDR3 is made up of 17 amino acids. From germline, CDR1 is LGHDT and CDR2 YNNKEL (reference sequence). With V trimmed by 0 bases and J by 4 bases, 9 bases remained unmatched. The CDR3 protein is CASSQDLGQPLYNEQFF. CDR3 nucleotides: TGTGCCAGCAGCCAAGATTTGGGACAGCCCCTATACAATGAGCAGTTCTTC.

The chain carries TRBV9 and TRBJ1-5, with 9 bases identical to TRBD1. This CDR3 is built from 15 residues. Germline loops: CDR1 SGDLS, CDR2 YYNGEE. V was clipped by 4 bases and J by 7 bases; unmatched bases: 9. CDR3 residues: CASSPGTGRSQPQHF. The CDR3 nucleotides are TGTGCCAGCAGCCCGGGGACAGGGCGTTCCCAGCCCCAGCATTTT.

This chain connects TRBV19 to TRBJ2-7, with D tentatively TRBD1 or TRBD2 (5 bases each). The CDR3 extends over 14 amino acids. The germline gives CDR1 LNHDA, CDR2 SQIVND (reference sequence). V was cut by 8 bases and J by 0 bases, with 14 bases left in between. The CDR3 DNA sequence: TGTGCCAGTTCGGGACCGAGGAGCTCCTACGAGCAGTACTTC. It yields the protein CASSGPRSSYEQYF.

The rearrangement uses TRBV7-3 and TRBJ2-1; D tentatively reads TRBD1 or TRBD2 (6 bases each). CDR1 is SGHTA and CDR2 is FQGTGA in the germline V gene. Trimming shortened V by 8 bases and J by 9 bases, and 23 bases separated the two germline ends. The CDR3 contains 15 residues. The DNA for the CDR3 is TGTGCCAGCCAAGAGGGGACTGGGGGCGTGGGTGAGCAGTTCTTC. The encoded protein is CASQEGTGGVGEQFF.

The gene calls are TRBV6-5 and TRBJ1-1; 9 bases line up with TRBD1. The germline CDR1 and CDR2 sequences are MNHEY and SVGAGI. This CDR3 has 15 amino acids. Germline trimming cut 6 bases from V and 6 bases from J; bases unmatched to any gene: 11. The CDR3 nucleotides read TGTGCCAGCAGCCGAAGGACAGGGGTTTGGGCTGAAGCTTTCTTT. Protein: CASSRRTGVWAEAFF.

Only one count was recorded for this clone. The chain employs TRBV9 and TRBJ1-3, with 9 bases that match TRBD1. CDR1 and CDR2 (germline): SGDLS, YYNGEE. The CDR3 length is 14 residues. V lost 5 bases, J lost 5 bases, and 5 bases stayed unmatched. The CDR3 DNA sequence: TGTGCCAGCAGAGGGACAGGGCAAAGAAACACCATATATTTT. Its protein is CASRGTGQRNTIYF.

The chain has TRBV7-9 and TRBJ1-1, with no clear D. V shed 3 bases and J shed 4 bases, with 18 bases lying between them. CDR1 is SEHNR and CDR2 is FQNEAQ in the germline V gene (reference sequence). The CDR3 totals 16 residues. The CDR3 DNA reads TGTGCCAGCAGCTTGGGTCCCGGTGGGTCGGGCACTGAAGCTTTCTTT. Its protein product is CASSLGPGGSGTEAFF.

V and J are TRBV19 and TRBJ1-1; D is possibly TRBD1 (5 bases). V shed 1 base and J shed 5 bases, with 14 bases lying between them. Germline-derived CDR1 and CDR2 are LNHDA and SQIVND (reference sequence). The CDR3 spans 15 residues. CDR3: CASSIVGGGRTEAFF. The DNA of the CDR3 is TGTGCCAGTAGTATAGTCGGGGGGGGAAGGACTGAAGCTTTCTTT.

The V call is TRBV7-3, the J call TRBJ2-3, with D possibly TRBD2 on 6 matching bases. Germline V gives CDR1 SGHTA, CDR2 FQGTGA. The CDR3 runs 15 residues. The V end was cut by 5 bases, the J end by 0 bases, with 12 bases between. In nucleotides, the CDR3 is TGTGCCAGCAGCCACTCCGGGGGTAGCACAGATACGCAGTATTTT. Its protein is CASSHSGGSTDTQYF.

J is TRBJ2-1 and V is TRBV6-1, with 12 bases identical to TRBD2. Germline CDR1 reads MNHNS; CDR2 reads SASEGT. This CDR3 has 18 amino acids. The V segment lost 4 bases and the J segment 6 bases; nucleotides outside the gene matches: 13. The CDR3 loop is CASSARLAGGLFRNEQFF. CDR3 DNA: TGTGCCAGCAGTGCACGGCTAGCGGGGGGGCTCTTTCGCAATGAGCAGTTCTTC.